Described below is a single T cell receptor (beta chain) sequence and its context. Its antigen specificity is not known. Base quality data are lacking; no much larger clone is found one base away. A second Seattle source provided samples from volunteer blood donors who had recovered from COVID-19. Collaborating institutions collected whole blood in K2EDTA tubes following their own protocols. For TCRbeta analysis, collaborator samples were shipped as frozen whole blood, as isolated PBMCs, or as DNA extracted from either sample type. This sample is drawn from a study of blood T cell repertoires in COVID-19 (dated by TCRdb to 2018 to 2021). For context, the study as a whole: Samples covering the acute and convalescent phases of COVID-19 were provided by collaborators in the United States, Italy and Spain. The prospective study material was composed of cDNA or gDNA derived from T cells, B-cell-depleted T cells, or PBMCs. The dataset comprised deeply sampled blood TCRbeta repertoires from subjects exposed to, actively infected with, or recovered from COVID-19. A freely available public database, intended as a resource for researchers studying the immune response to SARS-CoV-2, is where the repertoires were released. The samples were drawn from two sources: the first 160 participants of the ongoing ImmuneRACE study, and 1,000 to 1,500 subjects contributed by 6 global collaborators. Nearly every sample came with metadata listing a de-identified subject ID, COVID-19 status, age in years and sex. Where available, HLA class I and class II types were obtained from metadata supplied by the sample provider rather than from assay-based typing.

The immunoSEQ Assay, a bias-controlled multiplex PCR, was used to amplify TCRbeta CDR3 regions from genomic DNA. Per the authors' processing: Nucleated cell counts per sample were estimated from amplification of reference gene primers within the assay. To quantify the absolute abundance of each unique TCRbeta CDR3 rearrangement, sequence reads were collapsed and filtered. For each sample, productive Simpson clonality was calculated as the square root of Simpson's diversity index across productive rearrangements. Drawn from immuneACCESS, this table holds only the in-frame rearrangements with V and J called that TCRdb kept. Clones are partly lost; checked studies trace under half to an unresolved V gene and leave the rest unexplained. D and trimming were read from the DNA, whereas the V and J calls and clone size are those reported in that table. The sample contains around 260,000 clones, about 88% of them found a single time. The ten most abundant clones make up 3.5% to 4.5% of the sample.

The germline V gene (reference sequence) specifies LNHDA as CDR1 and SQIVND as CDR2. The CDR3 contains 13 residues, cysteine and phenylalanine counted. Just the 39-base CDR3 DNA is kept, in frame starting at base 1. Trimming at the junction amounts to 5 bases on V and 7 bases on J, and the germline ends lie 14 bases apart. The investigation overall reported the following: How much clinical and demographic metadata was included differed by source and by participant, and the metadata was provided uncurated.

The rearranged chain carries TRBV19 and TRBJ1-1; matching of 5 bases hints at TRBD1 as the D gene. The sequence was collected from a man aged 55 to 70 who had recovered from COVID-19. Sequencing was performed on peripheral blood. The CDR3: CASSPPGGFEAFF. The DNA sequence is as follows: TGTGCCAGTAGTCCACCTGGGGGGTTTGAAGCTTTCTTT.